This T cell receptor (beta chain) comes out of a study of T cell clonotyping in hematopoietic cell transplantation. Blood collection times were about day -28 and days 30, 100, 180 posttransplant. Study-level points and caveats: CD4 and CD8 repertoire contributions could not be separated without sorting.

This clone was seen only a few times. Its antigen is unidentified. Per the germline V gene, CDR1 is SQVTM and CDR2 is ANQGSEA. CDR3 length equals 13 residues. Germline trimming cut 7 bases from V and 4 bases from J; bases unmatched to any gene: 6. The table came from immunoSEQ multiplex PCR; TCRdb's copy has only in-frame clones and leaves some out. The sample holds 15,000 to 20,000 clones, over 65% seen once. V and J are TRBV29-1 and TRBJ1-2; 10 nucleotides line up with TRBD1. The TCR comes from a male patient aged 60 to 75 who had an allogeneic stem cell transplant from a related donor, so the T cells may come from the graft donor. Some clones in this sample may be carry-over from other donors' samples. This specimen consisted of PBMCs, obtained 100 days after allogeneic stem cell transplant. CDR3 nucleotide sequence: TGCAGCGGGAGACAGGGGGCGGGCTATGGCTACACCTTC. Translated: CSGRQGAGYGYTF.